The 13 T cell receptor beta chains given below trace back to one sample, sequenced in a study of OX40 agonist ivuxolimab in advanced cancers. Preparation of the library involved the immunoSEQ multiplex PCR assay. Imported from immuneACCESS, the table was reduced by TCRdb to in-frame sequences with V and J called. These copies leave out some clones; in studies compared against another copy, an unresolved V gene accounts for under half, and the cause of the remainder is not known. The sample records fewer than 4,000 clones, 80% of which are singletons. The ten largest clones represent under 30% of the sample. Material: CD4+ or CD8+ T cells sorted from blood, obtained in a trial of the OX40 agonist ivuxolimab. Receptors were obtained from an adult with an advanced solid tumor such as melanoma, head and neck, liver or kidney cancer.

The genes are TRBV6-4 and TRBJ2-3; 13 nucleotides agree with TRBD2. V was clipped by 6 bases and J by 2 bases; unmatched bases: 5. This CDR3 comprises 16 residues. The V gene's germline CDR1 is MRHNA and CDR2 SNTAGT. Here the CDR3 reads CASSPGLAGITDTQYF. Written as DNA, the CDR3 is TGTGCCAGCAGCCCGGGACTAGCGGGAATCACAGATACGCAGTATTTT.

The rearrangement joins TRBV30 to TRBJ2-3; 8 bases line up with TRBD2. The CDR3 runs to 14 residues. Trimming at V came to 3 bases and at J to 2 bases, leaving 4 bases not matched to a gene. CDR1 is GTSNPN and CDR2 is SVGIG in the germline V gene (reference sequence). The CDR3 DNA follows: TGTGCCTGGAGCCCGGGACTAGTCACAGATACGCAGTATTTT. Amino acids: CAWSPGLVTDTQYF.

V usage is TRBV7-9 and J usage is TRBJ2-1; perhaps TRBD2 as D (5 bases). Germline-derived CDR1 and CDR2 are SEHNR and FQNEAQ (reference sequence). The ends were cut back, 5 bases at V and 0 bases at J, with 11 bases in the middle. The length of the CDR3 is 15 residues. The CDR3 reads CASSPTTSSYNEQFF. In DNA, the CDR3 is TGTGCCAGCAGCCCCACAACTAGCTCCTACAATGAGCAGTTCTTC.

The chain has TRBV7-9 and TRBJ2-1; D possibly corresponds to TRBD2 (7 bases). CDR1 SEHNR and CDR2 FQNEAQ come from the germline V gene (reference sequence). V dropped 5 bases and J dropped 9 bases, with 23 bases sitting between them. The CDR3 has 16 amino acids. The DNA for the CDR3 is TGTGCCAGCAGCCCCCCGACTAGCAGGGGACGCGGTGAGCAGTTCTTC. Encoded protein: CASSPPTSRGRGEQFF.

The chain couples TRBV30 to TRBJ2-1, with D perhaps matching TRBD1 (6 bases). Germline CDR1 GTSNPN, CDR2 SVGIG (reference sequence). The CDR3 has 12 amino acids. The V and J ends lost 2 bases and 9 bases respectively, with 11 bases between them. This CDR3 is CAWSFTGIEQFF. CDR3 DNA sequence: TGTGCCTGGAGTTTTACAGGGATTGAGCAGTTCTTC. The full variable domain, completed using reference TRBV30 and TRBJ2-1, is SQTIHQWPATLVQPVGSPLSLECTVEGTSNPNLYWYRQAAGRGLQLLFYSVGIGQISSEVPQNLSASRPQDRQFILSSKKLLLSDSGFYLCAWSFTGIEQFFGPGTRLTVL.

Written as DNA, the CDR3 is TGCGCCAGCAGGCCAACACAGGGGGGAACCGGGGAGCTGTTTTTT. This encodes CASRPTQGGTGELFF. The chain uses TRBV4-1 and TRBJ2-2; 8 bases fit TRBD1. Germline loops: CDR1 MGHRA, CDR2 YSYEKL. The CDR3 totals 15 residues. Germline trimming cut 6 bases from V and 5 bases from J; bases unmatched to any gene: 8.

J is TRBJ2-7 and V is TRBV6-1; D gene unclear. V was pared by 1 base and J by 5 bases, with 6 bases between. This CDR3 comprises 12 residues. The germline V gene has CDR1 MNHNS and CDR2 SASEGT. Here the CDR3 DNA reads TGTGCCAGCAGTGAAGTCGCCCACGAGCAGTACTTC. Amino acids: CASSEVAHEQYF.

The gene calls are TRBV9 and TRBJ1-4, with D possibly matching TRBD1 (6 bases). V was cut by 3 bases and J by 5 bases, with 20 bases left in between. The CDR3 spans 17 residues. Germline loops: CDR1 SGDLS, CDR2 YYNGEE. CDR3 residues: CASSAGHSGTRNEKLFF. The CDR3 nucleotides are TGTGCCAGCAGCGCCGGACACTCCGGGACACGGAATGAAAAACTGTTTTTT.

CDR3 residues: CASTDRGTDTQYF. The CDR3 nucleotides read TGTGCCAGCACCGATAGGGGCACAGATACGCAGTATTTT. J is TRBJ2-3 and V is TRBV27; D is undetermined. Trimming removed 7 bases from V and 1 base from J, with 9 bases in between. Germline V gene sequence: CDR1 MNHEY, CDR2 SMNVEV (reference sequence). The CDR3 is 13 amino acids.

The chain links TRBV11-2 to TRBJ1-1, with D hard to call. Germline V lookup: CDR1 SGHAT, CDR2 FQNNGV. CDR3 length equals 14 residues. Trimming took 2 bases from V and 0 from J, leaving 7 bases between them. The CDR3 here is CASSLTDMNTEAFF. DNA for the CDR3: TGTGCCAGCAGCTTAACAGACATGAACACTGAAGCTTTCTTT.

V gene TRBV7-9 combines with J gene TRBJ2-1; D possibly corresponds to TRBD2 (6 bases). V gave up 8 bases and J gave up 9 bases, with 17 bases separating them. This CDR3 region has 13 residues. CDR1 SEHNR and CDR2 FQNEAQ come from the germline V gene (reference sequence). The CDR3 DNA reads as TGTGCCAGCGGACTACCAAAGGGTTCTGAGCAGTTCTTC. It translates to CASGLPKGSEQFF.

This clone is termed large. The chain employs TRBV7-9 and TRBJ2-3; possible D gene TRBD2, 6 bases. V lost 3 bases, J lost 2 bases, and 9 bases lay in between. This CDR3 comprises 14 residues. CDR1 and CDR2 from the germline V gene are SEHNR and FQNEAQ (reference sequence). Here the CDR3 DNA reads TGTGCCAGCAGCTTGGGAGGCAACACAGATACGCAGTATTTT. This translates into CASSLGGNTDTQYF.

The V and J genes are TRBV4-1 and TRBJ1-4; TRBD1 agrees at 8 bases. Losses at the gene ends were 4 bases for V and 5 bases for J; bases not matched to a gene: 3. Germline CDR1 is MGHRA and CDR2 is YSYEKL. The CDR3 is 14 amino acids. DNA of the CDR3: TGCGCCAGCAGCCCGACAGGGGCGAATGAAAAACTGTTTTTT. It yields the protein CASSPTGANEKLFF.